A single sample gave rise to the 5 T cell receptor beta chains below, sequenced in a study of blood T cell repertoires in COVID-19. Profiled with immunoSEQ multiplex PCR; TCRdb holds only in-frame clones, not every one. The table includes some 330,000 clones, over 75% detected once. The sample consisted of PBMCs or T cells enriched from blood (not recorded which). The receptors stem from a man aged 25-45 years who had recovered from COVID-19.

The V call is TRBV5-1, the J call TRBJ1-1; D is ambiguous. The length of the CDR3 is 13 residues. Germline V gene lookup returns CDR1 SGHRS and CDR2 YFSETQ. V gave up 4 bases and J gave up 1 base, with 8 bases separating them. The CDR3 bases are TGCGCCAGCAGCCCCCCCGGGAACACTGAAGCTTTCTTT. The encoded protein is CASSPPGNTEAFF.

This clone appeared a few times. This chain links TRBV18 with TRBJ1-2; 7 bases fit TRBD1. Trimming cost V 3 bases and J 2 bases; bases outside gene matches: 12. Germline CDR1 and CDR2: KGHSH and LQKENI. The CDR3 extends over 17 amino acids. The CDR3 region has the DNA TGTGCCAGCTCACCTCGAGGGCCAGGGGGGTTGAACTATGGCTACACCTTC. Its protein is CASSPRGPGGLNYGYTF.

The chain carries TRBV6-5 and TRBJ1-6; D possibly corresponds to TRBD1 (5 bases). The germline gives CDR1 MNHEY, CDR2 SVGAGI. The CDR3 covers 13 residues. Between the trimmed V and J ends, which lost 5 bases and 14 bases, there was a span of 16 bases. The CDR3 is CASSLTGGVTLHF. The CDR3, as DNA: TGTGCCAGCAGTCTAACCGGGGGGGTGACCCTCCACTTT.

This chain connects TRBV5-6 to TRBJ2-7, with a tentative D call TRBD2 (6 bases). The CDR3 loop spans 13 amino acids. The germline CDR1 and CDR2 sequences are SGHDT and YYEEEE. V lost 0 bases and J lost 3, with 7 bases in between. CDR3 sequence: CASSLGGNYEQYF. Written as DNA, the CDR3 is TGTGCCAGCAGCTTGGGCGGGAACTACGAGCAGTACTTC.

On this clone: Other DNA sequences from this sample encode an identical CDR3 as well. The rearrangement links TRBV11-3 to TRBJ2-1; 7 bases line up with TRBD1. The ends lost 0 bases at V and 1 base at J; junction bases unmatched: 0. The length of the CDR3 is 15 residues. Germline values: CDR1 SGHNT, CDR2 YENEEA. In nucleotides, the CDR3 is TGTGCCAGCAGCTTAGACAGGGGGTCCTACAATGAGCAGTTCTTC. Encoded protein: CASSLDRGSYNEQFF.